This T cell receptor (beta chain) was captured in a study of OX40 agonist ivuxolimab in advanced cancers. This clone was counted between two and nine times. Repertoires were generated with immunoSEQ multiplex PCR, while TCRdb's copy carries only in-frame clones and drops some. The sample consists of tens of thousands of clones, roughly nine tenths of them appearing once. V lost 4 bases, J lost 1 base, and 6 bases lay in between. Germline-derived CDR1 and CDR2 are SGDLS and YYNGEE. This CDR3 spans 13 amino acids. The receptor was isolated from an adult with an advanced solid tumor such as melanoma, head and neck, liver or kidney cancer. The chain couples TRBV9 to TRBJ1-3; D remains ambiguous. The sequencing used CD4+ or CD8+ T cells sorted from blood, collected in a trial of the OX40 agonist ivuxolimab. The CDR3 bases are TGTGCCAGCAGCCCGCCTTCTGGAAACACCATATATTTT. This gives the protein CASSPPSGNTIYF.